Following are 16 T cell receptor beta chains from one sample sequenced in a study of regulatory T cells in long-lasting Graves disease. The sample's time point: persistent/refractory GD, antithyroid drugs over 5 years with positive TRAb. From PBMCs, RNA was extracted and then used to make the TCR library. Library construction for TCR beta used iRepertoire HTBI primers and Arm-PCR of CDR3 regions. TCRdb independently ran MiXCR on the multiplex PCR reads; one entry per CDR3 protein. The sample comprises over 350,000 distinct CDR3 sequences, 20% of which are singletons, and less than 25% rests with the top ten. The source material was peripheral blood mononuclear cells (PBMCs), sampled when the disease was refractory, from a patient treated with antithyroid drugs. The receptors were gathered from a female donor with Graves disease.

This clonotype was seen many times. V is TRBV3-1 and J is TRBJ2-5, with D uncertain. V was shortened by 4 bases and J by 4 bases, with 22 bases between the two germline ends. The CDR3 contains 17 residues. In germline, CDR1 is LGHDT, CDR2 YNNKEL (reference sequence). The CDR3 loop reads CASSRLVPVGVGETQYF. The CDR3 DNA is TGTGCCAGCAGCCGCCTCGTCCCGGTGGGCGTCGGAGAGACCCAGTACTTC.

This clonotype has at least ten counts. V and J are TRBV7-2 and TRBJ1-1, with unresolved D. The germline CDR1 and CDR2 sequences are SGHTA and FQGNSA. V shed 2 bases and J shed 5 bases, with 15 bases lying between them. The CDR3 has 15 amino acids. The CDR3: CASSLTAGTGTEAFF. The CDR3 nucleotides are TGTGCCAGCAGCTTAACCGCGGGTACGGGGACTGAAGCTTTCTTT.

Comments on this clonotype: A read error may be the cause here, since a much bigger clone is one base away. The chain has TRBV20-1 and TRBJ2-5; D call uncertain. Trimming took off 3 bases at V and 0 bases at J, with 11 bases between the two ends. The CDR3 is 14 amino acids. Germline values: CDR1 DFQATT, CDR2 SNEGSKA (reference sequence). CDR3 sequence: CSASLLVDQETQYF. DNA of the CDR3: TGCAGTGCTAGTTTATTAGTGGACCAAGAGACCCAGTACTTC.

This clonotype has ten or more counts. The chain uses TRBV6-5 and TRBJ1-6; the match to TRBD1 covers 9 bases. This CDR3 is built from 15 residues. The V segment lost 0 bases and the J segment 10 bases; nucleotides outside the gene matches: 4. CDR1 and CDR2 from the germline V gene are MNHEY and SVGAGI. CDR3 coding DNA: TGTGCCAGCAGTTACTCGACAGGGGGGGGATCACCCCTCCACTTT. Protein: CASSYSTGGGSPLHF.

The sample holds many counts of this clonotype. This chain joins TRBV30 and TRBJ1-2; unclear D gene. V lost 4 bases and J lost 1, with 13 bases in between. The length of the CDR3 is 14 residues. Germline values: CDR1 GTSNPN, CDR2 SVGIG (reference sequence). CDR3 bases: TGTGCCTGGACCAAAACAACAGATAACTATGGCTACACCTTC. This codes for CAWTKTTDNYGYTF. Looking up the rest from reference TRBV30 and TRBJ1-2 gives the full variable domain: SQTIHQWPATLVQPVGSPLSLECTVEGTSNPNLYWYRQAAGRGLQLLFYSVGIGQISSEVPQNLSASRPQDRQFILSSKKLLLSDSGFYLCAWTKTTDNYGYTFGSGTRLTVV.

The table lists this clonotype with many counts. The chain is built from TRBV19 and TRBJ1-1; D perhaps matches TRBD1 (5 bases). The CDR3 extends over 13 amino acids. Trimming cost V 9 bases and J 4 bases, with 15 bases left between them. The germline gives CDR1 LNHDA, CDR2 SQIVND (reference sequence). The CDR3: CASSPQGGTEAFF. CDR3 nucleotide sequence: TGTGCCAGCAGTCCGCAGGGAGGCACTGAAGCTTTCTTT. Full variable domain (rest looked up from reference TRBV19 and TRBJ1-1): DGGITQSPKYLFRKEGQNVTLSCEQNLNHDAMYWYRQDPGQGLRLIYYSQIVNDFQKGDIAEGYSVSREKKESFPLTVTSAQKNPTAFYLCASSPQGGTEAFFGQGTRLTVV.

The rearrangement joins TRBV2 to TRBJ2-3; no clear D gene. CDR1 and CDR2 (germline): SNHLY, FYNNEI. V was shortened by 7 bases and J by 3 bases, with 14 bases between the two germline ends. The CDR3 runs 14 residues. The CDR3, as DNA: TGTGCCAGCAACCGGCTTGGGTTAACAGATACGCAGTATTTT. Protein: CASNRLGLTDTQYF.

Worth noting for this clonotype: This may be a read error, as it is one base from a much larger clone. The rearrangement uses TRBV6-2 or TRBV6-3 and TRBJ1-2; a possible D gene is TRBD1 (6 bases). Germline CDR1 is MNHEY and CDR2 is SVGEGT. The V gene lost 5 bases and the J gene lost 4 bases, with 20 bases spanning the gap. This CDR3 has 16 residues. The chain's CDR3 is CASSPSLDSPFYGYTF. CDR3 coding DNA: TGTGCCAGCAGTCCGAGTCTGGACAGTCCGTTCTATGGCTACACCTTC.

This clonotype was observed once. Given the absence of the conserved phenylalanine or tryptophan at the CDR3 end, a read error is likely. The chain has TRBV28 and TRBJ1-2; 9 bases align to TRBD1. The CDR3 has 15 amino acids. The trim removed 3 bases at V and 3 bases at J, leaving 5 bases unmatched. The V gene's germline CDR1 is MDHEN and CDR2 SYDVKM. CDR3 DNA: TGTGCCAGCAGTTTGGGACAGGGCTCGGACTATGGCTACACCCTC. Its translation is CASSLGQGSDYGYTL.

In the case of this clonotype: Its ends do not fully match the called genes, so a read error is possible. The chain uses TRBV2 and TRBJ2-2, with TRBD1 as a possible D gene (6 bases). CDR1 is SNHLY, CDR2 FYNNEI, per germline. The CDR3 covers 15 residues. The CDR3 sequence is CASTEQGANTGELFF. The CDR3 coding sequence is TGTGCCAGCACTGAACAGGGCGCGAACACCGGGGAGCTGTTTTTT.

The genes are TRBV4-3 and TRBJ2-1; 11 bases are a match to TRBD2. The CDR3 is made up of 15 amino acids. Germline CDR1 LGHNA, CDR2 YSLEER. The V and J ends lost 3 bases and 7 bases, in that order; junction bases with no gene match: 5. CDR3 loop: CASSHGTSGRNEQFF. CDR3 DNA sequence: TGCGCCAGCAGCCATGGGACTAGCGGTCGGAATGAGCAGTTCTTC.

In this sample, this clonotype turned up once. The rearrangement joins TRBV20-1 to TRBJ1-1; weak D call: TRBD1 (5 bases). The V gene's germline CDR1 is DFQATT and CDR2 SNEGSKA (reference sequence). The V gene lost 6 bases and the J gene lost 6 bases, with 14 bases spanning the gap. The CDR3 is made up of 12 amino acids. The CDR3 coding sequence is TGCAGTGCGGGTAGGAGGGGCGCTGAAGCTTTCTTT. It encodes CSAGRRGAEAFF.

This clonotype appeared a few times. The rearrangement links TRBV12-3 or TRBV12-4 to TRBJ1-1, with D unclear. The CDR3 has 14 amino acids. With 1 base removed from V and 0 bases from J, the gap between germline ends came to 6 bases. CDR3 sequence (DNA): TGTGCCAGCAGTTTAGGTGTCATGAACACTGAAGCTTTCTTT. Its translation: CASSLGVMNTEAFF.

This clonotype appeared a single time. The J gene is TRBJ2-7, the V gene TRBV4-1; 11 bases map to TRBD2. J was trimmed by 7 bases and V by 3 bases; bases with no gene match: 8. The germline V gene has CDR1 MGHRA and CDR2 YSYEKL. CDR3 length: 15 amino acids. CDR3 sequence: CASSQGLADHREQYF. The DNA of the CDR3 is TGCGCCAGCAGCCAGGGACTAGCGGACCATAGGGAGCAGTACTTC.

The CDR3 reads CASSDGKLAGRNYEQYF. The CDR3 DNA sequence: TGTGCCAGCAGTGACGGTAAACTAGCGGGACGAAACTACGAGCAGTACTTC. The chain is built from TRBV6-4 and TRBJ2-7; 10 nucleotides line up with TRBD2. Trimming removed 2 bases from V and 3 bases from J; junction bases left unmatched: 10. The germline V gene has CDR1 MRHNA and CDR2 SNTAGT. The CDR3 contains 17 residues.

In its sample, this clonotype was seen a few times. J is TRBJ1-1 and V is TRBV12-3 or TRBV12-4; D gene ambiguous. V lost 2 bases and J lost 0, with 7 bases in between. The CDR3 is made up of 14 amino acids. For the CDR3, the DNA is TGTGCCAGCAGTTTATACCACTTGAACACTGAAGCTTTCTTT. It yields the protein CASSLYHLNTEAFF.